A single sample gave rise to the 4 T cell receptor beta chains below, sequenced in a study of blood T cell repertoires in COVID-19 (dated by TCRdb to 2020 to 2022). The method was the immunoSEQ multiplex PCR assay. TCRdb took this table from immuneACCESS and kept in-frame rearrangements with V and J called. Such tables lack part of the clones; where checked against another copy, unresolved V genes explain under half of the gap, and the rest is unexplained. This sample lists just over 80,000 clones; roughly 91% were detected once. More than 0.95% of the sample rests with the top ten. Sequences were obtained from PBMCs or T cells enriched from blood (not recorded which). The origin of the receptors is a woman in her forties or fifties with acute COVID-19.

The chain carries TRBV5-3 and TRBJ1-1; 7 positions match TRBD1. Being an ORF, TRBV5-3 has a function that is uncertain. V lost 2 bases, J lost 4 bases, and 5 bases stayed unmatched. This CDR3 comprises 14 residues. The CDR3 sequence: CARSLDRVLTEAFF. The CDR3 nucleotides are TGTGCCAGAAGCTTAGACAGGGTCCTCACTGAAGCTTTCTTT.

A single count supports this clone. V gene TRBV6-2 or TRBV6-3 combines with J gene TRBJ1-4; TRBD1 might be the D (5 bases). The V end lost 1 base, the J end lost 7 bases, and 16 bases lay between the germline ends. Looked up from germline, CDR1 is MNHEY and CDR2 is SVGEGT. The length of the CDR3 is 16 residues. The CDR3: CASSYYRQGDFEKLFF. Written as DNA, the CDR3 is TGTGCCAGCAGTTACTACCGCCAGGGCGATTTTGAAAAACTGTTTTTT.

This clone has just one count. V and J are TRBV18 and TRBJ1-4; tentatively, D is TRBD1 (5 bases). Per the germline V gene, CDR1 is KGHSH and CDR2 is LQKENI. The CDR3 is 15 residues long. With 2 bases removed from V and 8 bases from J, the gap between germline ends came to 15 bases. The CDR3 here is CASSPRTLSREKLFF. The CDR3 nucleotides are TGTGCCAGCTCACCAAGGACACTCAGTCGGGAAAAACTGTTTTTT. Complete variable domain (other parts from reference TRBV18 and TRBJ1-4): NAGVMQNPRHLVRRRGQEARLRCSPMKGHSHVYWYRQLPEEGLKFMVYLQKENIIDESGMPKERFSAEFPKEGPSILRIQQVVRGDSAAYFCASSPRTLSREKLFFGSGTQLSVL.

This clone was picked up one time. This chain uses TRBV15 with TRBJ1-1; D call uncertain. This CDR3 comprises 15 residues. V lost 1 base to trimming and J lost 4 bases, with 13 bases between them. Per the germline V gene, CDR1 is LNHNV and CDR2 is YYDKDF (reference sequence). CDR3 sequence reads: CATSRVRNAGTEAFF. In nucleotides, the CDR3 is TGTGCCACCAGCAGAGTGAGGAATGCGGGCACTGAAGCTTTCTTT.